A single sample gave rise to the 24 T cell receptor beta chains below, sequenced in a study of blood T cells in healthy people across ages. A J-beta primer mix and a sample-barcoded 5' primer were used in a second PCR of about 7 to 12 cycles. TCRdb ran MiXCR on the 5' RACE reads and lists one entry per CDR3 protein. The sample holds 780,000 or so distinct CDR3 sequences, about 55% seen once. The sample was blood. The origin of the receptors is a man older than 75 in good health.

In the case of this clonotype: The germline gene is not matched at one end of the junction; a read error may be the cause. The chain links TRBV3-1 to TRBJ2-4; TRBD1 aligns across 8 bases. The CDR3 sequence is 14 residues long. Germline CDR1 and CDR2: LGHDT and YNNKEL (reference sequence). The CDR3 spells CASSQQGAIYEQHF. CDR3 DNA sequence: TGTGCCAGCAGCCAACAGGGGGCCATCTACGAGCAGCACTTC.

This chain uses TRBV2 with TRBJ2-7, with no clear D. The germline V and J ends were trimmed by 4 bases and 4 bases, with 14 bases remaining between them. The CDR3 runs 14 residues. Germline V gene sequence: CDR1 SNHLY, CDR2 FYNNEI. This CDR3 reads CASSGRSGKYEQYF. In DNA form, the CDR3 reads TGTGCCAGCAGTGGCCGCAGTGGTAAATACGAGCAGTACTTC.

The chain has TRBV6-1 and TRBJ2-5; 12 bases match TRBD2. After removal of 6 bases from V and 4 bases from J, the junction contained 9 bases not matched to a gene. The CDR3 is made up of 16 amino acids. The germline V gene has CDR1 MNHNS and CDR2 SASEGT. CDR3 in amino acids: CASRSTSGRRAETQYF. CDR3 DNA: TGTGCCAGCAGATCGACTAGCGGGAGAAGGGCAGAGACCCAGTACTTC.

The rearrangement uses TRBV13 and TRBJ2-6, with D possibly being TRBD1 or TRBD2 (5 bases each). The germline V gene has CDR1 PRHDT and CDR2 FYEKMQ (reference sequence). The CDR3 is 15 residues long. Trimming stripped 5 bases from V and 3 bases from J, with 11 bases between. The DNA of the CDR3 is TGTGCCAGCAGCGACAGCGGAGGTGGGGCCAACGTCCTGACTTTC. This codes for CASSDSGGGANVLTF.

This chain joins TRBV5-6 and TRBJ2-7; 10 bases are a match to TRBD1. Per germline, CDR1 SGHDT and CDR2 YYEEEE. This CDR3 contains 16 residues. Trimming at V came to 3 bases and at J to 2 bases, leaving 8 bases not matched to a gene. This chain's CDR3 is CASSSYRDRGAYEQYF. CDR3 in DNA: TGTGCCAGCAGCTCATACCGGGACAGGGGAGCCTACGAGCAGTACTTC. Supplemented by reference TRBV5-6 and TRBJ2-7, the full variable domain reads DAGVTQSPTHLIKTRGQQVTLRCSPKSGHDTVSWYQQALGQGPQFIFQYYEEEERQRGNFPDRFSGHQFPNYSSELNVNALLLGDSALYLCASSSYRDRGAYEQYFGPGTRLTVT.

V usage is TRBV2 and J usage is TRBJ2-4; D possibly corresponds to TRBD1 (5 bases). The DNA end lines up better with TRBJ2-7; the J call may be wrong. Germline V lookup: CDR1 SNHLY, CDR2 FYNNEI. The CDR3 runs to 12 residues. Written as DNA, the CDR3 is TGTGCCAGCGCTATGACAGAGTACGAGCAGTACTTC. This codes for CASAMTEYEQYF.

This clonotype was counted only a few times. The chain is built from TRBV29-1 and TRBJ2-7; maybe TRBD2 (5 bases). The CDR3 contains 11 residues. The V and J ends lost 6 bases and 6 bases respectively, with 12 bases between them. Germline V lookup: CDR1 SQVTM, CDR2 ANQGSEA. The CDR3 DNA sequence: TGCAGCGTGGCCCGAGGGTCCGAGCAGTACTTC. Encoded protein: CSVARGSEQYF.

CDR3 residues: CSARDTGTSGSGEQFF. The DNA of the CDR3 is TGCAGTGCTAGGGACACCGGGACTAGCGGGAGCGGTGAGCAGTTCTTC. The V call is TRBV20-1, the J call TRBJ2-1; TRBD2 agrees at 14 bases. Losses at the gene ends were 3 bases for V and 9 bases for J; bases not matched to a gene: 10. Germline-derived CDR1 and CDR2 are DFQATT and SNEGSKA (reference sequence). CDR3 length: 16 amino acids.

This clonotype has just a few counts. The J gene is TRBJ2-1, the V gene TRBV20-1; no clear D gene. The germline gives CDR1 DFQATT, CDR2 SNEGSKA (reference sequence). V shed 3 bases and J shed 7 bases, with 13 bases lying between them. CDR3 length: 13 amino acids. The CDR3 spells CSASGPSGNEQFF. In nucleotides, the CDR3 is TGCAGTGCTAGTGGGCCCTCAGGTAATGAGCAGTTCTTC.

The chain is built from TRBV10-3 and TRBJ2-5; 12 positions match TRBD2. CDR1 and CDR2 from the germline V gene are ENHRY and SYGVKD. The CDR3 is 15 residues long. The junction had 8 bases not matched to a gene; V was cut back by 10 bases and J by 2 bases. CDR3 DNA sequence: TGTGCCACGACCGGGACTAGCGGGCCGCAAGAGACCCAGTACTTC. It translates to CATTGTSGPQETQYF.

The chain links TRBV28 to TRBJ2-3, with 7 positions matching TRBD1. The J segment lost 0 bases and the V segment lost 5 bases, leaving 8 bases of the junction unmatched. In germline, CDR1 is MDHEN, CDR2 SYDVKM. This CDR3 has 16 residues. CDR3 sequence (DNA): TGTGCCAGCAGTCTTGGGGACAGAACTAGCACAGATACGCAGTATTTT. This sequence encodes CASSLGDRTSTDTQYF.

This clonotype has a handful of counts. V and J are TRBV20-1 and TRBJ2-7; 10 bases align to TRBD2. Germline V lookup: CDR1 DFQATT, CDR2 SNEGSKA (reference sequence). The J segment lost 4 bases and the V segment lost 0 bases, leaving 6 bases of the junction unmatched. The CDR3 sequence is 15 residues long. As DNA, the CDR3 is TGCAGTGCTAGAGATCTGGCTAGCGGGAGTTACGAGCAGTACTTC. Amino acid sequence: CSARDLASGSYEQYF.

This clonotype was seen a handful of times. CDR3 in amino acids: CINGQGGWYTF. The CDR3 coding sequence is TGCATCAACGGACAGGGTGGATGGTACACCTTC. The gene calls are TRBV20-1 and TRBJ1-2; 8 nucleotides line up with TRBD1. CDR3 size: 11 residues. Germline V gives CDR1 DFQATT, CDR2 SNEGSKA (reference sequence).

The rearrangement joins TRBV5-1 to TRBJ1-1; a weak D match, TRBD1 (5 bases). Germline loops: CDR1 SGHRS, CDR2 YFSETQ. The CDR3 is 15 residues long. Between the trimmed V and J ends, which lost 4 bases and 4 bases, there was a span of 17 bases. The CDR3: CASSPGTGVGTEAFF. The DNA of the CDR3 is TGCGCCAGCAGCCCGGGTACAGGTGTGGGCACTGAAGCTTTCTTT.

The chain couples TRBV29-1 to TRBJ2-2; D unresolved. The V gene's germline CDR1 is SQVTM and CDR2 ANQGSEA. This CDR3 is 11 amino acids long. The germline V and J ends were trimmed by 7 bases and 7 bases, with 10 bases remaining between them. CDR3 in amino acids: CSGSTGGELFF. CDR3 DNA sequence: TGCAGCGGGTCCACGGGCGGGGAGCTGTTTTTT.

The rearrangement links TRBV7-2 to TRBJ2-5; D perhaps matches TRBD1 (6 bases). The germline V gene encodes CDR1 SGHTA and CDR2 FQGNSA. V was clipped by 4 bases and J by 11 bases, with 20 bases between them. The CDR3 sequence is 14 residues long. The DNA of the CDR3 is TGTGCCAGCAGCTATGCCGGGACACCTAATGAGCAGTACTTC. This encodes CASSYAGTPNEQYF.

The chain joins TRBV24-1 to TRBJ2-1; D unclear. The CDR3 covers 13 residues. V was trimmed by 3 bases and J by 4 bases, leaving 6 bases between them. Germline V gene sequence: CDR1 KGHDR, CDR2 SFDVKD. CDR3 sequence reads: CATSDDPYNEQFF. Written as DNA, the CDR3 is TGTGCCACCAGTGATGACCCGTACAATGAGCAGTTCTTC.

Only a few counts were recorded for this clonotype. The chain is built from TRBV12-3 or TRBV12-4 and TRBJ2-2; either TRBD1 or TRBD2 may supply D (5 bases each). The CDR3 consists of 16 residues. Trimming took off 2 bases at V and 6 bases at J, with 16 bases between the two ends. In nucleotides, the CDR3 is TGTGCCAGCAGTTTAAAGTTGCCAGGGAGCGCCGGGGAGCTGTTTTTT. Translated: CASSLKLPGSAGELFF.

This clonotype occurred once. This chain uses TRBV6-1 with TRBJ2-1; D perhaps matches TRBD2 (5 bases). Germline values: CDR1 MNHNS, CDR2 SASEGT. CDR3 length: 12 residues. V lost 6 bases and J lost 10, with 13 bases in between. CDR3 coding DNA: TGTGCCAGCAGGAGGGCCCAGAGGGAGCAGTTCTTC. As protein: CASRRAQREQFF.

The chain carries TRBV12-3 or TRBV12-4 and TRBJ2-4, with D maybe TRBD2 (5 bases). Trimming took 6 bases from V and 13 from J, leaving 31 bases between them. The CDR3 totals 17 residues. The CDR3: CASSPRQATFGVWEQYF. Written as DNA, the CDR3 is TGTGCCAGCAGCCCACGCCAGGCCACCTTTGGGGTGTGGGAGCAGTACTTC.

The rearrangement links TRBV12-5 to TRBJ2-5, with TRBD1 as a possible D gene (5 bases). Germline CDR1 LGHNT, CDR2 FRNRAP. Between the trimmed V and J ends, which lost 2 bases and 12 bases, there was a span of 10 bases. The CDR3 runs 11 residues. The CDR3 reads CASGLLQEKYF. The CDR3 DNA reads TGTGCTAGTGGTTTGCTACAGGAAAAGTACTTC.

This clonotype was detected only a few times. V is TRBV9 and J is TRBJ2-3; 8 bases line up with TRBD2. The CDR3 contains 14 residues. Germline V gene data show CDR1 as SGDLS and CDR2 as YYNGEE. Trimming removed 0 bases from V and 4 bases from J; junction bases left unmatched: 1. The CDR3, as DNA: TGTGCCAGCAGCGTAGCCGGGAGGGCAGATACGCAGTATTTT. It is translated as CASSVAGRADTQYF.

This chain links TRBV10-2 with TRBJ2-7; D is ambiguous. The germline gives CDR1 WSHSY, CDR2 SAAADI. This CDR3 region has 13 residues. V shed 7 bases and J shed 3 bases, with 13 bases lying between them. CDR3 loop: CASTATALYEQYF. The CDR3 nucleotides are TGCGCCAGCACCGCGACGGCGCTCTACGAGCAGTACTTC.

The rearrangement joins TRBV24-1 to TRBJ2-1; D is perhaps TRBD2 (6 bases). V gave up 4 bases and J gave up 6 bases, with 12 bases separating them. The CDR3 sequence is 14 residues long. Germline CDR1 and CDR2: KGHDR and SFDVKD. Written as DNA, the CDR3 is TGTGCCACCAGTGACCCGGGACTGAGCAATGAGCAGTTCTTC. This sequence encodes CATSDPGLSNEQFF.